These 30 T cell receptor beta chains share one sample of origin, sequenced in a study of blood T cell repertoires in COVID-19. This table comes from immunoSEQ multiplex PCR, and its TCRdb copy is limited to in-frame clones, with some not included. The sample records fewer than 150,000 clones, almost 90% being singletons. Sequenced sample: peripheral blood. The receptors shown here come from a woman aged 55-75 years with COVID-19, enrolled during active disease.

The chain is built from TRBV29-1 and TRBJ1-1; 7 bases line up with TRBD1. There are 12 residues in the CDR3. The V segment lost 7 bases and the J segment 9 bases; nucleotides outside the gene matches: 11. The germline CDR1 and CDR2 sequences are SQVTM and ANQGSEA. The CDR3 DNA follows: TGCAGCGCTCCGGTACAGGGGAAAAAAGCTTTCTTT. This sequence encodes CSAPVQGKKAFF.

This clone was seen repeatedly, ten times or more. This chain uses TRBV18 with TRBJ1-2; D call uncertain. Germline loops: CDR1 KGHSH, CDR2 LQKENI. CDR3 length equals 13 residues. With 6 bases removed from V and 8 bases from J, the gap between germline ends came to 16 bases. The CDR3 is CASSPPAPQGYTF. The CDR3 DNA follows: TGTGCCAGCTCCCCCCCCGCCCCTCAGGGCTACACCTTC. Looking up the rest from reference TRBV18 and TRBJ1-2 gives the full variable domain: NAGVMQNPRHLVRRRGQEARLRCSPMKGHSHVYWYRQLPEEGLKFMVYLQKENIIDESGMPKERFSAEFPKEGPSILRIQQVVRGDSAAYFCASSPPAPQGYTFGSGTRLTVV.

CDR3 sequence (DNA): TGTGCCAGCAGTTACACCGGGGGGCCCACTGAAGCTTTCTTT. Translation: CASSYTGGPTEAFF. The chain is built from TRBV6-2 or TRBV6-3 and TRBJ1-1; D is possibly TRBD1 (6 bases). Trimming shortened V by 2 bases and J by 4 bases, and 11 bases separated the two germline ends. Germline CDR1 MNHEY, CDR2 SVGEGT. This CDR3 region has 14 residues.

The chain joins TRBV5-1 to TRBJ2-1; 11 bases map to TRBD2. Looked up from germline, CDR1 is SGHRS and CDR2 is YFSETQ. J lost 8 bases, V lost 4 bases, and 5 bases had no gene match. The CDR3 consists of 14 residues. The CDR3 region has the DNA TGCGCCAGCAGCAGTAGCGGGGGGGCCTATGAGCAGTTCTTC. Its translation: CASSSSGGAYEQFF.

The CDR3: CASSLYGTGNVMVEKLFF. The CDR3 DNA follows: TGTGCCAGCAGCTTGTACGGGACAGGTAATGTTATGGTAGAAAAACTGTTTTTT. This chain connects TRBV5-4 to TRBJ1-4, with 8 bases that match TRBD1. This CDR3 contains 18 residues. Losses at the gene ends were 1 base for V and 8 bases for J; bases not matched to a gene: 16. Germline assignment: CDR1 SGHNT and CDR2 YYREEE (reference sequence).

The chain recombines TRBV7-2 with TRBJ1-6; tentatively, D is TRBD1 (5 bases). This CDR3 contains 16 residues. Trimming took off 5 bases at V and 7 bases at J, with 18 bases between the two ends. CDR1 is SGHTA, CDR2 FQGNSA, per germline. The CDR3 sequence is CASSQRGGIGNSPLHF. CDR3 coding DNA: TGTGCCAGCAGCCAACGGGGGGGGATTGGGAATTCACCCCTCCACTTT.

A note on this clone: One end of the junction varies from germline; a read error may be responsible. The rearrangement joins TRBV27 to TRBJ2-3; possibly TRBD2 for D (5 bases). CDR1 is MNHEY and CDR2 is SMNVEV in the germline V gene (reference sequence). CDR3 length: 16 residues. The chain's CDR3 is CASSLIASHRTDTQYF. The CDR3 bases are TGTGCCAGCAGTTTAATTGCTAGCCATCGCACGGATACGCAGTATTTT.

V and J are TRBV29-1 and TRBJ2-5; 11 positions match TRBD2. Germline CDR1 reads SQVTM; CDR2 reads ANQGSEA. V dropped 5 bases and J dropped 9; count of bases not matched to a gene: 23. This CDR3 contains 18 residues. Written as DNA, the CDR3 is TGCAGCGTTCGAGCAGGGACGGGCCTTAGTAGCGGGGGGGCATCCCAGTACTTC. This sequence encodes CSVRAGTGLSSGGASQYF. Full variable domain (missing parts from reference TRBV29-1 and TRBJ2-5): SAVISQKPSRDICQRGTSLTIQCQVDSQVTMMFWYRQQPGQSLTLIATANQGSEATYESGFVIDKFPISRPNLTFSTLTVSNMSPEDSSIYLCSVRAGTGLSSGGASQYFGPGTRLLVL.

The chain joins TRBV4-2 to TRBJ1-5; 7 bases agree with TRBD1. The CDR3 contains 16 residues. J gave up 5 bases and V 3 bases, and 10 bases lay outside the gene matches. Germline CDR1 and CDR2: LGHNA and YNFKEQ. The CDR3 DNA reads as TGTGCCAGCAGCCAGGAGACAGGGTCGGGGTATCAGCCCCAGCATTTT. This gives the protein CASSQETGSGYQPQHF.

V and J are TRBV5-4 and TRBJ1-3; D perhaps matches TRBD1 (6 bases). CDR1 is SGHNT and CDR2 is YYREEE in the germline V gene (reference sequence). Trimming pared 2 bases from V and 0 bases from J, leaving 12 bases between. The CDR3 runs 16 residues. CDR3 nucleotide sequence: TGTGCCAGCAGCTTACCCACAGGGCACTCTGGAAACACCATATATTTT. It yields the protein CASSLPTGHSGNTIYF.

The rearrangement joins TRBV15 to TRBJ2-2; D not resolved. CDR3 length: 13 amino acids. Trimming removed 0 bases at V and 5 bases at J, with 4 bases between. Germline V gene lookup returns CDR1 LNHNV and CDR2 YYDKDF (reference sequence). CDR3 bases: TGTGCCACCAGCAGAGATCGTACCGGGGAGCTGTTTTTT. Encoded protein: CATSRDRTGELFF. Full variable domain (missing parts from reference TRBV15 and TRBJ2-2): DAMVIQNPRYQVTQFGKPVTLSCSQTLNHNVMYWYQQKSSQAPKLLFHYYDKDFNNEADTPDNFQSRRPNTSFCFLDIRSPGLGDTAMYLCATSRDRTGELFFGEGSRLTVL.

This chain links TRBV15 with TRBJ1-1; possibly TRBD1 for D (5 bases). Trimming left V 0 bases short and J 4 bases short, with 12 bases between. The CDR3 extends over 15 amino acids. Germline V gene lookup returns CDR1 LNHNV and CDR2 YYDKDF (reference sequence). CDR3 coding DNA: TGTGCCACCAGCAGAGAGTGGGGGGACCTCACTGAAGCTTTCTTT. Encoded protein: CATSREWGDLTEAFF.

The chain uses TRBV5-1 and TRBJ2-1; 8 bases align to TRBD2. The CDR3 loop spans 15 amino acids. Trimming removed 4 bases from V and 7 bases from J; junction bases left unmatched: 10. Germline lookup yields CDR1 SGHRS and CDR2 YFSETQ. The CDR3 region is CASSAPGGRRNEQFF. The CDR3 bases are TGCGCCAGCAGCGCACCGGGGGGGCGACGGAATGAGCAGTTCTTC. Supplemented by reference TRBV5-1 and TRBJ2-1, the full variable domain reads KAGVTQTPRYLIKTRGQQVTLSCSPISGHRSVSWYQQTPGQGLQFLFEYFSETQRNKGNFPGRFSGRQFSNSRSEMNVSTLELGDSALYLCASSAPGGRRNEQFFGPGTRLTVL.

The V call is TRBV7-2, the J call TRBJ2-1, with a tentative D call TRBD1 (5 bases). Germline CDR1 SGHTA, CDR2 FQGNSA. Trimming cost V 2 bases and J 7 bases, with 12 bases left between them. The CDR3 contains 14 residues. CDR3 nucleotide sequence: TGTGCCAGCAGCTTATTCCAGGGCTTGAATGAGCAGTTCTTC. It is translated as CASSLFQGLNEQFF. Based on the CDR3 plus reference TRBV7-2 and TRBJ2-1, the full variable domain is GAGVSQSPSNKVTEKGKDVELRCDPISGHTALYWYRQSLGQGLEFLIYFQGNSAPDKSGLPSDRFSAERTGGSVSTLTIQRTQQEDSAVYLCASSLFQGLNEQFFGPGTRLTVL.

This rearrangement joins TRBV30 to TRBJ1-4; a possible D gene is TRBD1 (6 bases). Germline CDR1 and CDR2: GTSNPN and SVGIG (reference sequence). This CDR3 contains 13 residues. With 4 bases removed from V and 7 bases from J, the gap between germline ends came to 13 bases. The CDR3 DNA follows: TGTGCCTGGAACGGGGGGCGCGGTGAAAAACTGTTTTTT. Amino acids: CAWNGGRGEKLFF.

V gene TRBV15 combines with J gene TRBJ1-6; D is ambiguous. This CDR3 has 18 amino acids. Germline V CDR1 and CDR2: LNHNV, YYDKDF (reference sequence). V was pared by 0 bases and J by 2 bases, with 14 bases between. CDR3 region: CATSRDVSAGPYNSPLHF. Here the CDR3 DNA reads TGTGCCACCAGCAGAGACGTATCGGCGGGCCCCTATAATTCACCCCTCCACTTT.

CDR3 protein: CSVGGTGGFGNEKLFF. The CDR3 coding sequence is TGCAGCGTTGGGGGGACAGGGGGCTTTGGTAATGAAAAACTGTTTTTT. The rearrangement uses TRBV29-1 and TRBJ1-4; 12 nucleotides agree with TRBD1. Germline V gene lookup returns CDR1 SQVTM and CDR2 ANQGSEA. This CDR3 has 16 amino acids. V lost 4 bases, J lost 4 bases, and 7 bases stayed unmatched.

The chain joins TRBV9 to TRBJ1-6; no definite D call. The length of the CDR3 is 15 residues. Germline loops: CDR1 SGDLS, CDR2 YYNGEE. V was pared by 2 bases and J by 4 bases, with 10 bases between. As DNA, the CDR3 is TGTGCCAGCAGCGTTTCTGGCCAGTATAATTCACCCCTCCACTTT. The encoded protein is CASSVSGQYNSPLHF.

V usage is TRBV5-1 and J usage is TRBJ2-3; a possible D gene is TRBD1 (6 bases). The V gene's germline CDR1 is SGHRS and CDR2 YFSETQ. V was shortened by 2 bases and J by 1 base, with 11 bases between the two germline ends. The CDR3 has 15 residues. CDR3 amino acids: CASSFRDIRTDTQYF. CDR3 bases: TGCGCCAGCAGCTTCCGGGACATACGCACAGATACGCAGTATTTT.

The V gene is TRBV27, the J gene TRBJ1-6; maybe TRBD1 (6 bases). V was cut by 5 bases and J by 7 bases, with 21 bases left in between. The CDR3 covers 17 residues. Germline CDR1 is MNHEY and CDR2 is SMNVEV (reference sequence). CDR3 region: CASSPLSGGGRNSPLHF. CDR3 nucleotide sequence: TGTGCCAGCAGTCCCCTTTCGGGGGGCGGACGGAATTCACCCCTCCACTTT.

Turning to this clone: Other DNA variants within this sample encode the same CDR3. The chain employs TRBV18 and TRBJ2-3; D ambiguous. The V end lost 2 bases, the J end lost 1 base, and 7 bases lay between the germline ends. The germline gives CDR1 KGHSH, CDR2 LQKENI. There are 14 residues in the CDR3. The CDR3 DNA follows: TGTGCCAGCTCACCAGGGCAGCGCACAGATACGCAGTATTTT. Protein: CASSPGQRTDTQYF.

The V gene is TRBV7-3, the J gene TRBJ2-5; 10 bases align to TRBD2. Losses at the gene ends were 5 bases for V and 6 bases for J; bases not matched to a gene: 6. Germline-derived CDR1 and CDR2 are SGHTA and FQGTGA. The CDR3 totals 14 residues. CDR3 amino acids: CASSEAGGPKTQYF. CDR3 coding DNA: TGTGCCAGCAGCGAAGCGGGGGGGCCGAAGACCCAGTACTTC.

V and J are TRBV5-1 and TRBJ1-1; D possibly corresponds to TRBD1 (6 bases). The length of the CDR3 is 16 residues. Germline-derived CDR1 and CDR2 are SGHRS and YFSETQ. The V gene lost 0 bases and the J gene lost 1 base, with 13 bases spanning the gap. The CDR3 loop reads CASSLVGAARNTEAFF. The DNA of the CDR3 is TGCGCCAGCAGCTTGGTGGGGGCAGCGAGGAACACTGAAGCTTTCTTT. The full variable domain, completed using reference TRBV5-1 and TRBJ1-1, is KAGVTQTPRYLIKTRGQQVTLSCSPISGHRSVSWYQQTPGQGLQFLFEYFSETQRNKGNFPGRFSGRQFSNSRSEMNVSTLELGDSALYLCASSLVGAARNTEAFFGQGTRLTVV.

This clone has just one count. V gene TRBV5-8 combines with J gene TRBJ2-2, with 7 bases lining up with TRBD1. Trimming took 4 bases from V and 4 from J; bases not matched to a gene: 7. Per germline, CDR1 SGHTS and CDR2 YDEGEE. The CDR3 covers 15 residues. This chain's CDR3 is CASSLQGRSTGELFF. The CDR3 DNA is TGTGCCAGCAGCCTACAGGGGCGGAGCACCGGGGAGCTGTTTTTT. The full variable domain, its missing parts supplied by reference TRBV5-8 and TRBJ2-2, is EAGVTQSPTHLIKTRGQQATLRCSPISGHTSVYWYQQALGLGLQFLLWYDEGEERNRGNFPPRFSGRQFPNYSSELNVNALELEDSALYLCASSLQGRSTGELFFGEGSRLTVL.

The chain recombines TRBV7-9 with TRBJ1-2, with TRBD1 identical over 10 bases. Germline V lookup: CDR1 SEHNR, CDR2 FQNEAQ (reference sequence). With V trimmed by 2 bases and J by 6 bases, 9 bases remained unmatched. This CDR3 region has 16 residues. CDR3 region: CASSLPLRQGANGYTF. CDR3 sequence (DNA): TGTGCCAGCAGCTTACCCCTCAGACAGGGGGCGAATGGCTACACCTTC.

This clone was seen a few times. The rearrangement links TRBV7-2 to TRBJ2-7, with a weak D call TRBD2 (6 bases). The germline gives CDR1 SGHTA, CDR2 FQGNSA. The CDR3 runs 13 residues. V lost 3 bases and J lost 3, with 9 bases in between. CDR3 nucleotides: TGTGCCAGCAGCTTTGGGAGGATCTACGAGCAGTACTTC. Translating it yields CASSFGRIYEQYF.

The chain has TRBV9 and TRBJ2-2, with TRBD2 identical over 10 bases. Germline V CDR1 and CDR2: SGDLS, YYNGEE. Trimming at V came to 3 bases and at J to 3 bases, leaving 5 bases not matched to a gene. The CDR3 is 16 residues long. The CDR3 sequence: CASSEGLAPDTGELFF. Here the CDR3 DNA reads TGTGCCAGCAGCGAGGGACTAGCGCCAGACACCGGGGAGCTGTTTTTT.

The chain links TRBV20-1 to TRBJ1-5; D gene uncertain. V was cut by 8 bases and J by 9 bases, with 14 bases left in between. CDR3 length: 11 residues. Germline CDR1 reads DFQATT; CDR2 reads SNEGSKA (reference sequence). This chain's CDR3 is CSIMSGGPQHF. The CDR3, as DNA: TGCAGTATCATGTCGGGAGGGCCCCAGCATTTT.

The V and J genes are TRBV6-5 and TRBJ2-3, with 11 bases lining up with TRBD2. This CDR3 is built from 13 residues. Trimming cost V 6 bases and J 6 bases; bases outside gene matches: 2. Germline loops: CDR1 MNHEY, CDR2 SVGAGI. CDR3 loop: CASRASGGDTQYF. The CDR3 region has the DNA TGTGCCAGCAGGGCTAGCGGGGGGGATACGCAGTATTTT.

This sequence joins TRBV5-6 and TRBJ2-7; 7 bases line up with TRBD1. Germline loops: CDR1 SGHDT, CDR2 YYEEEE. V shed 1 base and J 5 bases; nucleotides not matched to a gene: 6. This CDR3 is 14 amino acids long. The CDR3 spells CASSLRTGVHEQYF. The CDR3, as DNA: TGTGCCAGCAGCTTGCGAACAGGGGTCCACGAGCAGTACTTC. Using reference TRBV5-6 and TRBJ2-7 for the parts outside the CDR3, the full variable domain is DAGVTQSPTHLIKTRGQQVTLRCSPKSGHDTVSWYQQALGQGPQFIFQYYEEEERQRGNFPDRFSGHQFPNYSSELNVNALLLGDSALYLCASSLRTGVHEQYFGPGTRLTVT.